The 13 T cell receptor beta chains below all came from one sample that was sequenced in a study of CD8+CD57+ T cells in acquired aplastic anemia. Patients chosen for sequencing had shown CD8+CD57+ cell expansion by flow cytometry. The template used for profiling TCR beta VDJ and CDR3 was genomic DNA. TCRdb independently ran MiXCR on the reads; one entry per CDR3 protein. In the table there are nearly 60,000 distinct CDR3 sequences, roughly three fifths of which are singletons. The sample comprised sorted CD4+, CD8+, or CD8+CD57+ T cells (not recorded which) from PBMCs. The receptors derive from a human donor with aplastic anemia.

The V call is TRBV19, the J call TRBJ2-5; no reliable D call. V was trimmed by 6 bases and J by 0 bases, leaving 11 bases between them. The CDR3 spans 14 residues. CDR1 is LNHDA and CDR2 is SQIVND in the germline V gene (reference sequence). The CDR3 is CASSPRPYQETQYF. DNA of the CDR3: TGTGCCAGTAGCCCCCGACCGTACCAAGAGACCCAGTACTTC.

There are a few counts of this clonotype. The chain carries TRBV10-3 and TRBJ2-7; D is possibly TRBD1 (5 bases). This CDR3 comprises 13 residues. The V end lost 3 bases, the J end lost 2 bases, and 8 bases lay between the germline ends. CDR1 is ENHRY, CDR2 SYGVKD, per germline. CDR3 in amino acids: CAISEGVAYEQYV. CDR3 sequence (DNA): TGTGCCATCAGTGAAGGGGTAGCCTACGAGCAGTACGTC.

This sequence joins TRBV4-2 and TRBJ2-7; perhaps TRBD2 as D (6 bases). This CDR3 spans 17 amino acids. Trimming removed 0 bases from V and 1 base from J, with 16 bases in between. CDR1 is LGHNA and CDR2 is YNFKEQ in the germline V gene. CDR3 in DNA: TGTGCCAGCAGCCAAGAAGGCCGAGCAGGGAGGTCCTACGAGCAGTACTTC. Its protein product is CASSQEGRAGRSYEQYF.

The DNA for the CDR3 is TGCAGTGCTAGAGACCCAGGGAGGGGGCACACTGAAGCTTTCTTT. The encoded protein is CSARDPGRGHTEAFF. The rearrangement uses TRBV20-1 and TRBJ1-1; the match to TRBD1 covers 7 bases. Germline V CDR1 and CDR2: DFQATT, SNEGSKA (reference sequence). V lost 0 bases to trimming and J lost 3 bases; unmatched junction nucleotides: 7. The CDR3 consists of 15 residues.

This clonotype was detected only a few times. The chain is built from TRBV11-2 and TRBJ2-3, with 8 bases fitting TRBD2. The germline CDR1 and CDR2 sequences are SGHAT and FQNNGV. Germline trimming cut 1 base from V and 5 bases from J; bases unmatched to any gene: 5. The CDR3 is 15 residues long. The CDR3 protein is CASSLVAGSGDTQYF. CDR3 nucleotide sequence: TGTGCCAGCAGCTTAGTAGCGGGGAGCGGAGATACGCAGTATTTT. Together with reference TRBV11-2 and TRBJ2-3, the CDR3 gives the full variable domain: EAGVAQSPRYKIIEKRQSVAFWCNPISGHATLYWYQQILGQGPKLLIQFQNNGVVDDSQLPKDRFSAERLKGVDSTLKIQPAKLEDSAVYLCASSLVAGSGDTQYFGPGTRLTVL.

This clonotype came up many times. The J gene is TRBJ2-7, the V gene TRBV6-1; 9 bases agree with TRBD2. The J segment lost 12 bases and the V segment lost 6 bases, leaving 15 bases of the junction unmatched. Germline V gene data show CDR1 as MNHNS and CDR2 as SASEGT. This CDR3 is 14 amino acids long. DNA of the CDR3: TGTGCCAGCAGCCCTAGGGGGGCTAGCGGGGCCGGGTACTTC. It is translated as CASSPRGASGAGYF.

The V call is TRBV19, the J call TRBJ2-7, with a weak D call TRBD1 (6 bases). Germline CDR1 LNHDA, CDR2 SQIVND (reference sequence). The V end was cut by 9 bases, the J end by 6 bases, with 21 bases between. The CDR3 runs to 14 residues. CDR3: CASPRNTGTAEQYF. CDR3 in DNA: TGTGCCAGCCCACGGAATACAGGGACGGCCGAGCAGTACTTC.

The sample holds one count of this clonotype. The V gene is TRBV6-1, the J gene TRBJ1-2, with D unresolved. Trimming removed 8 bases at V and 3 bases at J, with 10 bases between. The CDR3 totals 12 residues. Germline-derived CDR1 and CDR2 are MNHNS and SASEGT. The CDR3 region is CASGRQDYGYTF. The CDR3 bases are TGTGCCAGCGGGAGGCAGGACTATGGCTACACCTTC.

The rearrangement joins TRBV7-2 to TRBJ1-5; D is unresolved. Trimming removed 0 bases from V and 5 bases from J, with 5 bases in between. This CDR3 contains 13 residues. Germline values: CDR1 SGHTA, CDR2 FQGNSA. The CDR3 bases are TGTGCCAGCAGCTTAGCGCGAGATCAGCCCCAGCATTTT. It translates to CASSLARDQPQHF.

In its sample, this clonotype was seen once. The chain carries TRBV20-1 and TRBJ1-1; a possible D gene is TRBD1 (6 bases). The CDR3 has 16 amino acids. Germline V lookup: CDR1 DFQATT, CDR2 SNEGSKA (reference sequence). V was cut by 0 bases and J by 0 bases, with 14 bases left in between. In DNA, the CDR3 is TGCAGTGCTAGAGATTTGACGCAGGGGATGAACACTGAAGCTTTCTTT. Protein product: CSARDLTQGMNTEAFF.

This clonotype was seen a handful of times. A much more abundant neighbour one base away suggests this may be a read error. The gene calls are TRBV6-1 and TRBJ2-7; TRBD1 agrees at 8 bases. The germline V gene has CDR1 MNHNS and CDR2 SASEGT. This CDR3 spans 15 amino acids. Written as DNA, the CDR3 is TGTGCCAGCAGTGGGGCCAGGGGGCGCTCCTACGGGCAGTACTTC. It specifies CASSGARGRSYGQYF.

The rearrangement links TRBV29-1 to TRBJ1-1, with a tentative D call TRBD1 (5 bases). This CDR3 region has 12 residues. The germline V and J ends were trimmed by 5 bases and 1 base, with 8 bases remaining between them. Germline lookup yields CDR1 SQVTM and CDR2 ANQGSEA. The CDR3, as DNA: TGCAGCGTTAGGGACGGGAACACTGAAGCTTTCTTT. This gives the protein CSVRDGNTEAFF.

This clonotype is a singleton in its sample. One junction end does not reproduce the germline sequence, and a read error may be involved. V is TRBV5-1 and J is TRBJ2-7, with TRBD2 matching over 8 bases. CDR1 SGHRS and CDR2 YFSETQ come from the germline V gene. The CDR3 covers 11 residues. The CDR3 is CATSGGREQYF. CDR3 nucleotides: TGCGCCACCAGCGGGGGACGGGAGCAGTACTTC.